These T cell receptor beta chains were read from a single sample in a study of blood T cells in healthy people across ages. Using its own MiXCR run on the 5' RACE reads, TCRdb lists one record per CDR3 protein. The repertoire holds approximately 800,000 distinct CDR3 sequences, with under 40% as singletons. Specimen: blood. Receptor source: a man younger than 35 in good health. Both conserved end residues are part of each CDR3. A D gene is named only where the DNA matches it firmly. Size is stated for part of the rows, as once, few or many counts, or as a class when the clone is expanded.

>NA|NA|TRBV28|TRBJ1-6
TGTGCCAGCCGTTCGACAGGTGGTGCAGAAAATTCACCCCTCCACTTT
CASRSTGGAENSPLHF
>few|NA|TRBV9|TRBJ1-6
TGTGCCAGCAGCGTACAGCGGTATAATTCACCCCTCCACTTT
CASSVQRYNSPLHF
>few|NA|TRBV3-1|TRBJ1-6
TGTGCCAGCAGCCGCGAGCCGGACGTAGGGTCACCCCTCCACTTT
CASSREPDVGSPLHF
>NA|NA|TRBV20-1|TRBJ1-2
TGCAGTGCTAGAGAACCTGACAGGAGATATGGCCACACCTTC
CSAREPDRRYGHTF
>few|NA|TRBV4-1|TRBJ2-1
TGCGCCAGCCGCCGAGGGGGATCGGCCTACAATGAGCAGTTCTTC
CASRRGGSAYNEQFF
>NA|NA|TRBV7-9|TRBJ1-1
TGTGCCAGCAGCTTAGAGGCCAGGGCGACTGAAGCTTTCTTT
CASSLEARATEAFF
>NA|NA|TRBV12-3/TRBV12-4|TRBJ2-2
TGTGCCAGCACTAAACCGGGGCAGACCGGGGAGCTGTTTTTT
CASTKPGQTGELFF
>few|NA|TRBV5-1|TRBJ1-1
TGCGCCAGCAGCTTGGCCCTCGGGGGGGGCTTGGACACTGAAGCTTTCTTT
CASSLALGGGLDTEAFF
>NA|TRBD1|TRBV2|TRBJ2-6
TGTGCCAGCAGTGGACAGGGGACTGGGGCCAACGTCCTGACTTTC
CASSGQGTGANVLTF
>few|NA|TRBV12-3/TRBV12-4|TRBJ2-2
TGTGCCAGCAGTTTGCTAAGCACCGGGGAGCTGTTTTTT
CASSLLSTGELFF
>NA|NA|TRBV12-3/TRBV12-4|TRBJ2-3
TGTGCCGGCAGCTTCTGGGAAGGGGGCACAGATACGCAGTATTTT
CAGSFWEGGTDTQYF
>NA|TRBD1|TRBV6-2/TRBV6-3|TRBJ2-1
TGTGCCAGCAGAAGACAGGGAAGCTCCTACAATGAGCAGTTCTTC
CASRRQGSSYNEQFF
>many|NA|TRBV6-2/TRBV6-3|TRBJ2-1
TGTGCCAGCAACCGACCCCCTAGCTCCTACAATGAGCAGTTCTTC
CASNRPPSSYNEQFF
>NA|TRBD2|TRBV7-7|TRBJ2-7
TGTGCCAGCACTCTACGGGGGGGGCCGTCCTACGAGCAGTACTTC
CASTLRGGPSYEQYF
>NA|NA|TRBV7-2|TRBJ1-4
TGTGCCAGCAGCTTAGTCGGGGGGTTCGGCACTAATGAAAAACTGTTTTTT
CASSLVGGFGTNEKLFF
>few|TRBD1|TRBV20-1|TRBJ2-7
TGCAGTGCTAGTTTCGGCAGGGGGCCCCCCTACGAGCAGTACTTC
CSASFGRGPPYEQYF
>NA|NA|TRBV20-1|TRBJ1-5
TGCAGTGTTAGTGTTGGGATGGGGCATCAGCCCCAGCATTTT
CSVSVGMGHQPQHF
>NA|NA|TRBV20-1|TRBJ2-1
TGCAGTGCCCGGTCCTTGGCCGACAATGAGCAGTTCTTC
CSARSLADNEQFF
>many|NA|TRBV7-9|TRBJ2-1
TGTGCCAGCAGCGGGACTTCCGATGAGCAGTTCTTC
CASSGTSDEQFF
>NA|NA|TRBV9|TRBJ2-5
TGTGCCAGCAGCCCAAGGTCAGGACAAGAGACCCAGTACTTC
CASSPRSGQETQYF
>many|TRBD2|TRBV20-1|TRBJ2-5
TGCAGTGCTAGAGATATACGAACTAGCGAGCACCAAGAGACCCAGTACTTC
CSARDIRTSEHQETQYF
>NA|TRBD1|TRBV5-1|TRBJ2-1
TGCGCCAGCGTAGGGACAGGGGGCCTCAATGAGCAGTTCTTC
CASVGTGGLNEQFF
>few|NA|TRBV6-5|TRBJ2-1
TGTGCCAGCAGTCCGGACTCGGAGTACTACAATGAGCAGTTCTTC
CASSPDSEYYNEQFF